This T cell receptor beta chain was observed in a study of T cells in Graves' hyperthyroidism and ophthalmopathy. Trimming shortened V by 3 bases and J by 12 bases, and 14 bases separated the two germline ends. In germline, CDR1 is SEHNR, CDR2 FQNEAQ (reference sequence). The CDR3 has 12 amino acids. TCR beta CDR3 region amplification was performed from RNA transcripts. Initially, a first-round RT-PCR of the TCR CDR3 employed the HTBI primer set. TCRdb re-derived calls from the multiplex PCR reads in MiXCR, one entry per CDR3 protein. The table has approximately 430,000 distinct CDR3 sequences, 15% to 18% seen once; the top ten hold about 14%. General study points: Most expanded thyroid clonotypes above 0.001 recurred in blood.

The hyperthyroidism patients had all been newly diagnosed, and their disease duration was under 2 months. Their ages ranged from 18 to 65 years. This clonotype occurred a few times. Antigen: not known. The chain is built from TRBV7-9 and TRBJ1-1; perhaps TRBD1 as D (6 bases). This TCR was sampled from a young woman with Graves' hyperthyroidism. The sequenced material came from blood. CDR3 nucleotide sequence: TGTGCCAGCAGCTTTGGGGGGCAGGAACCTTTCTTT. Protein: CASSFGGQEPFF.